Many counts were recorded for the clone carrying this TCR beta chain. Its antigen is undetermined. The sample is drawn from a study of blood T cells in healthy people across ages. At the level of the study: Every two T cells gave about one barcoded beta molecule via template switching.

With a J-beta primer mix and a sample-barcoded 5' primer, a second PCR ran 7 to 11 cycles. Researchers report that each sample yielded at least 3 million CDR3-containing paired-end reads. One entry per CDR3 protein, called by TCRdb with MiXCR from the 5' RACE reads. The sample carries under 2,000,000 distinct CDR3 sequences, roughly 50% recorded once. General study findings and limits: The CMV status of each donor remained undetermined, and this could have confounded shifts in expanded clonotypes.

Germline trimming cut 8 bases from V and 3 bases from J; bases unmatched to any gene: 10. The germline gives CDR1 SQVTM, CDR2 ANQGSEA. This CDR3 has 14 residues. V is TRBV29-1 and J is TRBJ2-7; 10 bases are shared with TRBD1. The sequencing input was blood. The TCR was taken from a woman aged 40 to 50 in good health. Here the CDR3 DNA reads TGCAGCATCGGAAGACAGGGGGCCAACTACGAGCAGTACTTC. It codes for CSIGRQGANYEQYF.